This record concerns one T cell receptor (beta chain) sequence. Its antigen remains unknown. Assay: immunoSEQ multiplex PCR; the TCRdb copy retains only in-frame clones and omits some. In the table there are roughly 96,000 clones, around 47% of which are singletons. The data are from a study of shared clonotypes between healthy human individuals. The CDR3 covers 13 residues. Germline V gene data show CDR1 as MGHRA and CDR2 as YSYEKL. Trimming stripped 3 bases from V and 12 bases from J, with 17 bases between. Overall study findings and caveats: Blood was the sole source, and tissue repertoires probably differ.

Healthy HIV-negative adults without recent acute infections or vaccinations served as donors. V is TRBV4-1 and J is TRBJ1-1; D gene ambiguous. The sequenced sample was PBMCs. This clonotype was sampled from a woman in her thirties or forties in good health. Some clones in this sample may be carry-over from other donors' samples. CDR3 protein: CASSQATGRWTFF. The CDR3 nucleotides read TGCGCCAGCAGCCAGGCGACGGGCAGGTGGACTTTCTTT.